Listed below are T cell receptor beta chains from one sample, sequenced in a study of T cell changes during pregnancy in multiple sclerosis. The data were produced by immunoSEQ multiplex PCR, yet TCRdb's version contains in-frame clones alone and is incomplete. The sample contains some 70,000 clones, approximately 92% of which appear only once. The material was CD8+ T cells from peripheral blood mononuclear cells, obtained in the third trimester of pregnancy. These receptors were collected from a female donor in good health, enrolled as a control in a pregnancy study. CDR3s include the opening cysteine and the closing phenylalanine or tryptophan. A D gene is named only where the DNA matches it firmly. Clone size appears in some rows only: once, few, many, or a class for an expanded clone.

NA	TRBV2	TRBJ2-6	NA	TGTGCCAGCAGCGAAACAGTCTCCTCTGGGGCCAACGTCCTGACTTTC	CASSETVSSGANVLTF
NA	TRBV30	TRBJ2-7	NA	TGTGCCTGGAGTGTCGGAGCTGGGAGCGGCGAGCAGTACTTC	CAWSVGAGSGEQYF
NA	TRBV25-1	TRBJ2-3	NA	TGTGCCAGCAGTGAACTCCTGACTAGCACAGATACGCAGTATTTT	CASSELLTSTDTQYF
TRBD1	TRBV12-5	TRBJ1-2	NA	TGTGCTAGTGGTTTGGTACAAGGGACAGTAGCTAACTATGGCTACACCTTC	CASGLVQGTVANYGYTF
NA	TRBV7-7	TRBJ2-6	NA	TGTGCTAGCAGCCCCGCGGGTCCCGGGGCCAACGTCCTGACTTTC	CASSPAGPGANVLTF
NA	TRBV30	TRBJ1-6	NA	TGTGCCTGGAGTTTGGGGACATTGAGCTCCTATAATTCACCCCTCCACTTT	CAWSLGTLSSYNSPLHF
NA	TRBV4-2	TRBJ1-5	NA	TGTGCCAGCAGCCAAGACAGGGCTTTCAATCAGCCCCAGCATTTT	CASSQDRAFNQPQHF
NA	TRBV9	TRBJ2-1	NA	TGTGCCAGCAGCGTAATGGGGAGCCGTCTGGATGAGCAGTTCTTC	CASSVMGSRLDEQFF
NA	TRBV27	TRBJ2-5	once	TGTGCCAGCAGTTTATTGAGCGATTTCCAAGAGACCCAGTACTTC	CASSLLSDFQETQYF
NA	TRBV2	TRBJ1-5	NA	TGTGCCAGCAGTGAACCCTTTAATCAGCCCCAGCATTTT	CASSEPFNQPQHF
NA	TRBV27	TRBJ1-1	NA	TGTGCCAGCACGTCCGGTTCTGAAGCTTTCTTT	CASTSGSEAFF
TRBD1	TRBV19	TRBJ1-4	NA	TGTGCCAGTAGTCCCCCACAGGGGGCGCATGAAAAACTGTTTTTT	CASSPPQGAHEKLFF
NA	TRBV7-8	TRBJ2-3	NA	TGTGCCACCGCTGCGGGGCAAACTAGCACAGATACGCAGTATTTT	CATAAGQTSTDTQYF
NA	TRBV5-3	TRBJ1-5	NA	TGTGCCAGAAGCTACCGGGACAAAAGGGTCCCAGGCAATCAGCCCCAGCATTTT	CARSYRDKRVPGNQPQHF
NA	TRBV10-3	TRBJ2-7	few	TGTGCCAGTACCGACAGATCCTACGAGCAGTACTTC	CASTDRSYEQYF
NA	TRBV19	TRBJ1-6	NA	TGTGCCAGTAGTCCCCAGGGCCCTCGCTATTCACCCCTCCACTTT	CASSPQGPRYSPLHF
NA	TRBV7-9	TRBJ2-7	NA	TGTGCCAGCACCGTGCGGACAGACCCTAACGAGCAGTACTTC	CASTVRTDPNEQYF
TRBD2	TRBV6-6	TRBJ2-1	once	TGTGCCAGCAGTCTAACCCGGGGGGTAAATGAGCAGTTCTTC	CASSLTRGVNEQFF
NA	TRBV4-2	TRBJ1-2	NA	TGTGCCAGCAGCCAAGATTTTAGCCAGGGGCCCTACACCCGCTACACCTTC	CASSQDFSQGPYTRYTF
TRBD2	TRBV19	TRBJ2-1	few	TGTGCCAGCTTAGCGGGGGGCTACTCCTACAATGAGCAGTTCTTC	CASLAGGYSYNEQFF
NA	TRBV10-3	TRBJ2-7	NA	TGTGCCACCAAGGACGGAGGGACAGAGAACTACGAGCAGTACTTC	CATKDGGTENYEQYF
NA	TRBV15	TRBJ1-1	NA	TGTGCCACCACTAGTCGGGGGTCGGGGAACACTGAAGCTTTCTTT	CATTSRGSGNTEAFF
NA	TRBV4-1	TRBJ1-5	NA	TGCGCCAGCAGCCAAACAGGGTCCGGCAATCAGCCCCAGCATTTT	CASSQTGSGNQPQHF
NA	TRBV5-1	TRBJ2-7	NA	TGCGCCAGCAGCACCGACAGATTAAACTACGAGCAGTACTTC	CASSTDRLNYEQYF
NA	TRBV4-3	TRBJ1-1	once	TGCGCCAGCAGCCAAAAGGGGTGGACTGAAGCTTTCTTT	CASSQKGWTEAFF
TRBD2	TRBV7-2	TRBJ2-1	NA	TGTGCCAGCAGCCCCGGGACTAGTTTCGGGGATGAGCAGTTCTTC	CASSPGTSFGDEQFF
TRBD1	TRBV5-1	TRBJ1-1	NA	TGCGCCAGCAGCTTGACCCCGGGACAGAACCTCTTGAACACTGAAGCTTTCTTT	CASSLTPGQNLLNTEAFF
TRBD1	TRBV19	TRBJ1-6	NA	TGTGCCAGTAGTATAGTTGGACAGGGGAATTCACCCCTCCACTTT	CASSIVGQGNSPLHF
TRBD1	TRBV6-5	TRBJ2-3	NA	TGTGCCAGCAGGACAGGGGGCGCAGATACGCAGTATTTT	CASRTGGADTQYF
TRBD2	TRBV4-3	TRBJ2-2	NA	TGCGCCAGCAGCCCCACTAGCGGGGTCACCGGGGAGCTGTTTTTT	CASSPTSGVTGELFF
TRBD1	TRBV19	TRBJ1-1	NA	TGTGCCAGTAGCGGAGGGACAGGGATGAACACTGAAGCTTTCTTT	CASSGGTGMNTEAFF
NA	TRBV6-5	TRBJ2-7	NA	TGTGCCAGCAGTTACAAGACGCCTAGGTACGAGCAGTACTTC	CASSYKTPRYEQYF
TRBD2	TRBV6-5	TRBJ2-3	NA	TGTGCCAGCAGTTCCTTAGCGGGGGGAAGCACAGATACGCAGTATTTT	CASSSLAGGSTDTQYF
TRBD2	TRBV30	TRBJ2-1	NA	TGTGCCTGGAGCACACCGGGGGGTTTGGGGTACAATGAGCAGTTCTTC	CAWSTPGGLGYNEQFF
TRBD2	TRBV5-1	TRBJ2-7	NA	TGCGCCAGCACTATGCGGGGGGGGGCGGACGAGCAGTACTTC	CASTMRGGADEQYF
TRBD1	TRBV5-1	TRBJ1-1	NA	TGCGCCAGCAGCGGAAGCCGACAGGGGAACACTGAAGCTTTCTTT	CASSGSRQGNTEAFF
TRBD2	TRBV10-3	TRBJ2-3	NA	TGTGCCATCAGTGAAAGGACTAGCGGGGGGGCCTATACGCAGTATTTT	CAISERTSGGAYTQYF
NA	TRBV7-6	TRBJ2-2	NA	TGTGCCAGCAGCTTAGACCCCAACGGAGGTCACACCGGGGAGCTGTTTTTT	CASSLDPNGGHTGELFF
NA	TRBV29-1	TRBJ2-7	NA	TGCAGCGTTGAAGTGGGGGCGACGAGCTCCTACGAGCAGTACTTC	CSVEVGATSSYEQYF
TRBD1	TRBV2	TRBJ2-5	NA	TGTGCCGGCCACAGGGGCGGCTTCCAAGAGACCCAGTACTTC	CAGHRGGFQETQYF
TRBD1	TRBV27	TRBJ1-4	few	TGTGCCAGCAGTCCAACAGGGACAGGGGGGTATGAAAAACTGTTTTTT	CASSPTGTGGYEKLFF
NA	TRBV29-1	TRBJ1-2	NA	TGCAGCGTTGAACGGCAGGGAGGGGGCTACACCTTC	CSVERQGGGYTF
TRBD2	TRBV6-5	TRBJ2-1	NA	TGTGCCAGCAGTTACGTGAGGACTAGTTCCGATGAGCAGTTCTTC	CASSYVRTSSDEQFF
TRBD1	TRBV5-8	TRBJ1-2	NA	TGTGCCAGCAGCGCAAACCTAGACAGGGAGAACTATGGCTACACCTTC	CASSANLDRENYGYTF
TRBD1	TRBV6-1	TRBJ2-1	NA	TGTGCCAGCAGTGAAGAGGGGGCGAGCTCCTACAATGAGCAGTTCTTC	CASSEEGASSYNEQFF
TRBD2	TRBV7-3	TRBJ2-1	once	TGTGCCAGCAGCGAGACGGGGGGGCTTTACAATGAGCAGTTCTTC	CASSETGGLYNEQFF
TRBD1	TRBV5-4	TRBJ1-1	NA	TGTGCCAGCAGCTTGCGTTATTTGGGACAGGGGACCACTGAAGCTTTCTTT	CASSLRYLGQGTTEAFF
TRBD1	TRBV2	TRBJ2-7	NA	TGTGCCGGAAAGGGACAGGGGGAGCGGGCCTACGAGCAGTACTTC	CAGKGQGERAYEQYF
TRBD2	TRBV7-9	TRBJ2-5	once	TGTGCCAGCAGCTTAGAAGCGGGGGGGATGGAAGAGACCCAGTACTTC	CASSLEAGGMEETQYF
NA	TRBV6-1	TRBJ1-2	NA	TGTGCCAGCAGTGAACGCCGGGGGGCGTTCTATGGCTACACCTTC	CASSERRGAFYGYTF
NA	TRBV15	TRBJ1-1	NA	TGTGCCACCAGCAGAGTGGATCGAGGGCCTGAAGCTTTCTTT	CATSRVDRGPEAFF